These 10 T cell receptor beta chains were all obtained from the same sample, sequenced in a study of blood T cell repertoires in COVID-19. The data were produced by immunoSEQ multiplex PCR, yet TCRdb's version contains in-frame clones alone and is incomplete. The sample includes about 150,000 clones, about four fifths of them seen just once. Sequencing was carried out using peripheral blood. The receptors originated from a woman aged 60-75 years with acute or convalescent COVID-19.

This chain joins TRBV6-2 or TRBV6-3 and TRBJ1-5, with TRBD1 as a possible D gene (5 bases). Per the germline V gene, CDR1 is MNHEY and CDR2 is SVGEGT. Trimming pared 3 bases from V and 2 bases from J, leaving 17 bases between. This CDR3 is built from 17 residues. CDR3 residues: CASSYALGVPGNQPQHF. In nucleotides, the CDR3 is TGTGCCAGCAGTTATGCCTTAGGGGTTCCTGGCAATCAGCCCCAGCATTTT.

This sequence joins TRBV30 and TRBJ2-7; D is possibly TRBD1 (6 bases). The CDR3 length is 13 residues. The germline V gene encodes CDR1 GTSNPN and CDR2 SVGIG (reference sequence). V lost 2 bases to trimming and J lost 5 bases, with 13 bases between them. The CDR3 DNA sequence: TGTGCCTGGAGTCGGCAAACAGGGAACGAGCAGTACGTC. It is translated as CAWSRQTGNEQYV.

This clone was seen once. V usage is TRBV6-5 and J usage is TRBJ1-4, with D perhaps TRBD1 (6 bases). The CDR3 has 11 amino acids. CDR1 is MNHEY and CDR2 is SVGAGI in the germline V gene. V was trimmed by 8 bases and J by 8 bases, leaving 9 bases between them. The CDR3 bases are TGTGCCAGCCGAGGACAGGAAAAACTGTTTTTT. This encodes CASRGQEKLFF.

V is TRBV5-1 and J is TRBJ1-1; 9 bases are shared with TRBD1. V was pared by 4 bases and J by 5 bases, with 9 bases of the junction left unmatched. Per germline, CDR1 SGHRS and CDR2 YFSETQ. CDR3 size: 15 residues. The CDR3 DNA reads as TGCGCCAGCAGCGCCGGGGACAGGGAAGGGACTGAAGCTTTCTTT. It translates to CASSAGDREGTEAFF.

This clone was observed many times. This sequence joins TRBV13 and TRBJ1-1; TRBD1 is a possible D gene (6 bases). The ends were cut back, 1 base at V and 0 bases at J, with 9 bases in the middle. The germline V gene has CDR1 PRHDT and CDR2 FYEKMQ (reference sequence). There are 15 residues in the CDR3. The CDR3 DNA follows: TGTGCCAGCAGCTTAGTTAGGACAGTGAACACTGAAGCTTTCTTT. This encodes CASSLVRTVNTEAFF.

The CDR3 sequence is CASSEQEGRANYGYTF. The CDR3 DNA follows: TGTGCCAGCAGCGAACAGGAGGGGAGAGCTAACTATGGCTACACCTTC. V and J are TRBV6-1 and TRBJ1-2; D might be TRBD1 (5 bases). The germline V gene has CDR1 MNHNS and CDR2 SASEGT. The CDR3 totals 16 residues. Trimming took 6 bases from V and 0 from J, leaving 17 bases between them.

This clone appeared a few times. This chain joins TRBV2 and TRBJ2-1; TRBD1 agrees at 8 bases. The junction had 9 bases not matched to a gene; V was cut back by 8 bases and J by 9 bases. Germline V gene lookup returns CDR1 SNHLY and CDR2 FYNNEI. This CDR3 region has 13 residues. The CDR3 nucleotides read TGTGCCAGCGGAAAGGACAGGGCTCTTGAGCAGTTCTTC. It specifies CASGKDRALEQFF.

This clone has just a few counts. V usage is TRBV27 and J usage is TRBJ1-2; 10 positions match TRBD1. Trimming cost V 6 bases and J 1 base; bases outside gene matches: 11. Per germline, CDR1 MNHEY and CDR2 SMNVEV (reference sequence). The CDR3 contains 17 residues. Here the CDR3 reads CASSYSPGTGVNYGYTF. CDR3 in DNA: TGTGCCAGCAGCTATTCGCCAGGGACAGGGGTTAACTATGGCTACACCTTC.

This chain links TRBV10-3 with TRBJ1-1; a possible D gene is TRBD1 (5 bases). Trimming pared 8 bases from V and 0 bases from J, leaving 10 bases between. Per the germline V gene, CDR1 is ENHRY and CDR2 is SYGVKD. This CDR3 contains 13 residues. In DNA, the CDR3 is TGTGCCATCTTGGGGGGAGTGAACACTGAAGCTTTCTTT. It codes for CAILGGVNTEAFF.

This rearrangement joins TRBV14 to TRBJ1-1; D not resolved. Germline V gives CDR1 SGHDN, CDR2 FVKESK. The CDR3 consists of 15 residues. The ends were cut back, 0 bases at V and 3 bases at J, with 11 bases in the middle. CDR3 sequence reads: CASSQDSQSYTEAFF. CDR3 nucleotide sequence: TGTGCCAGCAGCCAAGACAGTCAGTCCTACACTGAAGCTTTCTTT.